Listed below are T cell receptor beta chains from one sample, sequenced in a study of T cells in Graves' hyperthyroidism and ophthalmopathy. Each CDR3 protein is one row after TCRdb ran MiXCR on the multiplex PCR reads. This table has roughly 420,000 distinct CDR3 sequences, roughly an eighth appearing once. Sample: blood. These receptors all come from a woman under 30 with Graves' hyperthyroidism. Both conserved end residues are part of each CDR3. The order of the fields is J gene, clone size, V gene, D gene, CDR3 DNA, CDR3 protein. The D gene is left open where the match is weak. Only some rows state a clone size, as once, few, many or a class for expanded clones.

TRBJ1-1 few TRBV6-4 TRBD1 TGTGCCAACAGTGAAACAGGGGGGGCTTTCTTT CANSETGGAFF
TRBJ2-5 - TRBV5-1 - TGCGCCAGCAGCACCCACAAGGACTGGGAACGGACCCAGTACTTC CASSTHKDWERTQYF
TRBJ1-1 many TRBV11-2 - TGTGCCAGCAGCCGGGCGTTTCGGGGACCGAACACTGAAGCTTTCTTT CASSRAFRGPNTEAFF
TRBJ2-1 - TRBV30 TRBD1 TGTGCCTGGATAGGCAGGGGGTCGTACAATGAGCAGTTCTTC CAWIGRGSYNEQFF
TRBJ2-7 - TRBV24-1 - TGTGCCACCAATCCGGACAGTTCCTCCTACGAGCAGTACTTC CATNPDSSSYEQYF
TRBJ1-1 many TRBV6-1 - TGTGCCAGCAGTGAAGGTTTAGGCCCGGGCCACACTGAAGCTTTCTTT CASSEGLGPGHTEAFF
TRBJ1-5 many TRBV6-2/TRBV6-3 TRBD1 TGTGCCAGCAGTCCGGGACAGAGGGGCATATCGGGGAATCAGCCCCAGCATTTT CASSPGQRGISGNQPQHF
TRBJ2-7 few TRBV19 TRBD2 TGTGCCAGTAGTATGGCTCAGGGACTAGCGGGAGCCAACGAGCAGTACTTC CASSMAQGLAGANEQYF
TRBJ2-7 many TRBV27 - TGTGCCAGCAGTAACACAGAGGAATACGAGCAGTACTTC CASSNTEEYEQYF
TRBJ2-5 many TRBV11-2 TRBD2 TGTGCCAGCAGCTTCCCGACTAGCGGGAGAGAGACCCAGTACTTC CASSFPTSGRETQYF
TRBJ1-5 many TRBV12-3/TRBV12-4 - TGTGCCAGCAGTAGCCGACGGAGTAGCAATCAGCCCCAGCATTTT CASSSRRSSNQPQHF
TRBJ2-1 many TRBV5-1 TRBD1 TGCGCCAGCAGCTTGTGGGGGACAGGGGCTGCTCCCAATGAGCAGTTCTTC CASSLWGTGAAPNEQFF
TRBJ2-7 many TRBV28 - TGTGCCAGCAGTTTACATTTACAGGGGGGGGACTCCTACGAGCAGTACTTC CASSLHLQGGDSYEQYF
TRBJ1-2 - TRBV30 - TGTGCCTGGGACGGACGGGAAAACTATGGCTACACCTTC CAWDGRENYGYTF
TRBJ2-1 many TRBV4-1 - TGCGCCAGCAGCCACCCGGGACAAGAGCGGGTTTCTTCCTACAATGAGCAGTTCTTC CASSHPGQERVSSYNEQFF
TRBJ2-1 many TRBV20-1 TRBD2 TGCAGTGCTAGAGATGGGACTAGCGGGAGCAATGAGCAGTTCTTC CSARDGTSGSNEQFF
TRBJ1-5 many TRBV12-3/TRBV12-4 TRBD1 TGTGCCAGCATGGGGAGAACAGGGGGCCAGCCCCAGCATTTT CASMGRTGGQPQHF
TRBJ2-3 many TRBV27 - TGTGCCAGCAGCTTAAGCGGGTTTAGCACAGATACGCAGTATTTT CASSLSGFSTDTQYF
TRBJ2-3 many TRBV24-1 TRBD2 TGTGCCACCAGTGACAGGACTAGCGGGAGCGGGATAGATACGCAGTATTTT CATSDRTSGSGIDTQYF
TRBJ2-1 many TRBV3-1 - TGTGCCAGCAGCTTATCCGGGACCATCATTTCCAATGAGCAGTTCTTC CASSLSGTIISNEQFF
TRBJ2-1 - TRBV20-1 - TGCAGTGCTAGAGATCAATCGGGTGAGCAGTTCTTC CSARDQSGEQFF
TRBJ2-5 many TRBV7-9 - TGTGCCAGCAGCTTACGCGCGGTGGGGACCCAGTACTTC CASSLRAVGTQYF
TRBJ2-5 - TRBV20-1 - TGCAGTGCTAGAGTGGGTGGGAGTACGGTCGAGACCCAGTACTTC CSARVGGSTVETQYF
TRBJ2-7 - TRBV6-1 - TGTGCCAGCAGTGATAACAGATACGAGCAGTACTTC CASSDNRYEQYF
TRBJ2-5 few TRBV29-1 - TGCAGCGTGGTTTGGGGAGGGGGTCCTCAGGGGACCCAGTACTTC CSVVWGGGPQGTQYF